These T cell receptor beta chains were read from a single sample in a study of human T cells and chemical hapten exposure. TCRdb ran MiXCR on the RACE reads and lists one entry per CDR3 protein. This sample has 40,000 to 45,000 distinct CDR3 sequences, with about 3.5% found just once. What was sequenced was whole blood. The receptors shown here come from a human donor in good health. Some clones in this sample may be carry-over from other donors' samples. Each CDR3 is given with its conserved first and last residue. Fields, in order: D gene, J gene, V gene, clone size, CDR3 protein, CDR3 DNA. D genes are given only for firm matches. Some rows have no size entry. The others give once, few or many, or a class for an expanded clone.

.	TRBJ2-1	TRBV14	.	CASSQFVSSTSNEQFF	TGTGCCAGCAGCCAATTCGTCTCTAGCACATCCAATGAGCAGTTCTTC
TRBD2	TRBJ2-3	TRBV6-5	few	CASTGLAGGDTQYF	TGTGCCAGCACTGGACTAGCGGGAGGAGATACGCAGTATTTT
.	TRBJ2-6	TRBV5-6	few	CASSSTGRYSGANVLTF	TGTGCCAGCAGCTCGACCGGACGGTACTCTGGGGCCAACGTCCTGACTTTC
TRBD2	TRBJ2-1	TRBV4-1	many	CASSQIAGAGREQFF	TGCGCCAGCAGCCAAATAGCGGGAGCCGGGCGCGAGCAGTTCTTC
.	TRBJ1-2	TRBV29-1	many	CSVGTRGRNYGYTF	TGCAGCGTCGGGACGCGGGGGCGTAACTATGGCTACACCTTC
.	TRBJ2-1	TRBV5-1	many	CASSLGRLASYNEQFF	TGCGCCAGCAGCTTGGGGAGGCTAGCGTCCTACAATGAGCAGTTCTTC
.	TRBJ1-3	TRBV4-2	few	CASSQDFPSWGTIYF	TGTGCCAGCAGCCAAGATTTTCCGAGTTGGGGCACCATATATTTT
TRBD2	TRBJ2-1	TRBV12-3/TRBV12-4	many	CASRRASGRYNEQFF	TGTGCCAGCAGGAGGGCTAGCGGGAGGTACAATGAGCAGTTCTTC
.	TRBJ2-7	TRBV5-6	.	CASSSGSSYEQYF	TGTGCCAGCAGCTCGGGAAGCTCCTACGAGCAGTACTTC
TRBD1	TRBJ1-5	TRBV7-2	.	CASSQLQGTNFNQPQHF	TGTGCCAGCAGCCAACTACAGGGGACGAACTTCAATCAGCCCCAGCATTTT
TRBD1	TRBJ2-1	TRBV27	many	CASSFWSGGVYNEQFF	TGTGCCAGCAGTTTTTGGTCAGGGGGTGTTTACAATGAGCAGTTCTTC
.	TRBJ1-5	TRBV2	many	CASSFDSPNQPQHF	TGTGCCAGCAGTTTCGACAGTCCCAATCAGCCCCAGCATTTT
TRBD2	TRBJ2-6	TRBV7-8	few	CASSLAAGAGANVLTF	TGTGCCAGCAGCTTAGCGGCGGGGGCTGGGGCCAACGTCCTGACTTTC
.	TRBJ2-6	TRBV29-1	medium-sized	CSVGGLQGSGANVLTF	TGCAGCGTTGGGGGCCTTCAAGGATCTGGGGCCAACGTCCTGACTTTC
TRBD1	TRBJ2-1	TRBV5-5	few	CASNPTGTGSGRRDNEQFF	TGTGCCAGCAACCCCACCGGGACAGGGTCAGGTCGAAGGGACAATGAGCAGTTCTTC
.	TRBJ1-2	TRBV12-3/TRBV12-4	many	CASTLQPTGNYGYTF	TGTGCCAGCACCTTACAACCGACTGGGAACTATGGCTACACCTTC
TRBD2	TRBJ2-2	TRBV24-1	many	CATSETLGLAGGRRGELFF	TGTGCCACCAGTGAGACCCTTGGACTAGCGGGAGGGAGAAGGGGGGAGCTGTTTTTT
.	TRBJ2-1	TRBV6-5	many	CASSLGGGDEQFF	TGTGCCAGCTCCCTAGGGGGTGGGGATGAGCAGTTCTTC
TRBD2	TRBJ2-7	TRBV4-1	.	CASSPGLAPHEQYF	TGCGCCAGCAGCCCGGGACTAGCCCCCCACGAGCAGTACTTC
TRBD2	TRBJ2-5	TRBV6-5	.	CASSYTRTSGKETQYF	TGTGCCAGCAGTTACACAAGGACTAGCGGGAAGGAGACCCAGTACTTC
TRBD1	TRBJ2-7	TRBV27	many	CASSPGDSSYEQYF	TGTGCCAGCAGTCCTGGGGACAGCTCCTACGAGCAGTACTTC
.	TRBJ1-5	TRBV7-9	many	CASSPDSNQPQHF	TGTGCCAGCAGCCCAGATAGCAATCAGCCCCAGCATTTT
TRBD2	TRBJ2-7	TRBV9	many	CASSVYLAGDEQYF	TGTGCCAGCAGCGTCTATTTAGCGGGAGACGAGCAGTACTTC
.	TRBJ2-6	TRBV28	medium-sized	CASSSYSGANVLTF	TGTGCCAGCAGTTCGTATTCTGGGGCCAACGTCCTGACTTTC
.	TRBJ2-7	TRBV18	many	CASSPLPINSYEQYF	TGTGCCAGCTCACCGTTACCGATAAACTCCTACGAGCAGTACTTC
TRBD2	TRBJ2-3	TRBV19	.	CASSILAALTDTQYF	TGTGCCAGTAGTATACTAGCGGCTCTCACAGATACGCAGTATTTT
.	TRBJ2-3	TRBV28	many	CASSPSDMATKNTDTQYF	TGTGCCAGCAGCCCTAGCGACATGGCGACGAAGAACACAGATACGCAGTATTTT
.	TRBJ1-2	TRBV28	many	CASSSGAYGYTF	TGTGCCAGCAGTTCAGGGGCCTATGGCTACACCTTC
TRBD1	TRBJ1-2	TRBV18	few	CASSRDGTGDGYTF	TGTGCCAGCTCCCGCGATGGGACAGGGGATGGCTACACCTTC
TRBD2	TRBJ2-7	TRBV3-1	many	CASSTSGRMNEQYF	TGTGCCAGCAGCACTAGCGGGAGGATGAACGAGCAGTACTTC
.	TRBJ2-7	TRBV29-1	many	CSARRGTYEQYF	TGCAGCGCCCGACGCGGCACCTACGAGCAGTACTTC
TRBD2	TRBJ2-1	TRBV5-1	many	CASSSGLAHHNEQFF	TGCGCCAGCAGCTCCGGACTAGCGCACCACAATGAGCAGTTCTTC
TRBD2	TRBJ2-7	TRBV11-2	many	CASSTGLTDYEQYF	TGTGCCAGCAGCACGGGACTAACCGACTACGAGCAGTACTTC
TRBD1	TRBJ2-5	TRBV7-2	few	CASSSRGTGTGGRRELTGAQYF	TGTGCCAGCAGCTCGAGGGGGACCGGGACAGGGGGCCGGCGGGAGCTGACAGGGGCCCAGTACTTC
.	TRBJ1-4	TRBV27	many	CASSGAFYGEKLFF	TGTGCCAGCAGTGGGGCATTTTACGGCGAAAAACTGTTTTTT
.	TRBJ2-3	TRBV28	.	CASRGGPRYTQYF	TGTGCCAGCCGGGGCGGGCCACGTTATACGCAGTATTTT
.	TRBJ2-7	TRBV27	many	CASSGSGSYEQYF	TGTGCCAGCAGTGGATCAGGAAGCTACGAGCAGTACTTC
.	TRBJ2-7	TRBV6-5	many	CASSYSMGLGTYEQYF	TGTGCCAGCAGTTACTCGATGGGGTTGGGGACCTACGAGCAGTACTTC
TRBD2	TRBJ2-2	TRBV5-4	many	CASTRDYSNTGELFF	TGTGCCAGCACTCGGGACTACTCGAACACCGGGGAGCTGTTTTTT
.	TRBJ2-7	TRBV5-6	many	CASSEPRQESSYEQYF	TGTGCCAGCAGCGAGCCGAGGCAGGAGAGCTCCTACGAGCAGTACTTC
.	TRBJ1-1	TRBV11-2	few	CASSPNMNTEAFF	TGTGCCAGCAGCCCCAACATGAACACTGAAGCTTTCTTT
.	TRBJ2-1	TRBV4-2	.	CASSQDPAAEGDEQFF	TGTGCCAGCAGCCAAGACCCAGCCGCGGAGGGGGATGAGCAGTTCTTC
TRBD1	TRBJ1-1	TRBV29-1	many	CSSHGTGDGAFF	TGCAGTTCACACGGAACAGGGGACGGGGCTTTCTTT
TRBD2	TRBJ2-1	TRBV7-9	.	CASSPRGLAGVGNEQFF	TGTGCCAGCAGCCCCAGGGGACTAGCGGGAGTGGGGAATGAGCAGTTCTTC
.	TRBJ2-1	TRBV10-1	many	CASSEQGRNEQFF	TGCGCCAGCAGTGAACAAGGGAGGAATGAGCAGTTCTTC
.	TRBJ1-6	TRBV15	many	CATSRPNPDSHNSPLHF	TGTGCCACCAGCAGACCAAATCCGGACAGTCACAATTCACCCCTCCACTTT
.	TRBJ2-2	TRBV24-1	many	CATSSTITGNTGELFF	TGTGCCACCAGTAGTACTATTACGGGAAACACCGGGGAGCTGTTTTTT
TRBD2	TRBJ2-5	TRBV5-5	many	CASSWGLSGSSMETQYF	TGTGCCAGCAGCTGGGGCCTTAGCGGGAGCAGCATGGAGACCCAGTACTTC
.	TRBJ1-6	TRBV12-3/TRBV12-4	few	CASSLEGSYNSPLHF	TGTGCCAGCAGTTTAGAGGGCTCCTATAATTCACCCCTCCACTTT
.	TRBJ2-6	TRBV5-6	few	CASSQRRGSGANVLTF	TGTGCCAGCAGTCAGAGACGGGGGTCTGGGGCCAACGTCCTGACTTTC
TRBD2	TRBJ2-1	TRBV12-3/TRBV12-4	many	CASTTAGVAVKFF	TGTGCCAGCACCACAGCGGGAGTTGCGGTAAAGTTCTTC
.	TRBJ2-2	TRBV24-1	many	CATSAANTGELFF	TGTGCCACCAGTGCCGCGAACACCGGGGAGCTGTTTTTT
.	TRBJ1-3	TRBV29-1	many	CSVAVSSGNTIYF	TGCAGCGTTGCAGTGAGTTCTGGAAACACCATATATTTT
.	TRBJ2-7	TRBV29-1	many	CSVNRGGSSYEQYF	TGCAGCGTTAACAGGGGCGGGAGCTCCTACGAGCAGTACTTC
TRBD2	TRBJ2-7	TRBV12-3/TRBV12-4	few	CASSLAGSYEQYF	TGTGCCAGCAGTCTAGCGGGATCCTACGAGCAGTACTTC
.	TRBJ2-4	TRBV11-2	many	CASSLEVQGNIQYF	TGTGCCAGCAGCTTAGAGGTGCAGGGAAACATTCAGTACTTC
TRBD1	TRBJ2-7	TRBV6-2/TRBV6-3	many	CASRPGTGGDYEQYF	TGTGCCAGCAGACCCGGGACAGGAGGGGACTACGAGCAGTACTTC
.	TRBJ1-5	TRBV6-1	many	CASSGTVNQPQHF	TGTGCCAGCAGTGGGACAGTAAATCAGCCCCAGCATTTT
TRBD1	TRBJ2-1	TRBV29-1	many	CSVEGVRDRPYNEQFF	TGCAGCGTTGAGGGGGTTCGGGACAGACCCTACAATGAGCAGTTCTTC
TRBD1	TRBJ2-4	TRBV29-1	many	CSVEDGQVPIQYF	TGCAGCGTTGAAGATGGACAGGTCCCCATTCAGTACTTC